The sequence of this T cell receptor beta chain was determined in a study of T cell changes during pregnancy in multiple sclerosis. Trimming pared 5 bases from V and 0 bases from J, leaving 20 bases between. The CDR3 has 18 amino acids. The germline V gene encodes CDR1 SGHTA and CDR2 FQGTGA. TCRdb's copy holds only in-frame clones and misses some; the assay was immunoSEQ multiplex PCR. The sample holds tens of thousands of clones, around 90% seen once. Sequencing was performed on CD4+ T cells from peripheral blood mononuclear cells, taken in the second trimester of pregnancy. The sequence derives from a female donor in good health, enrolled as a control in a pregnancy study. The V call is TRBV7-3, the J call TRBJ2-1; a possible D gene is TRBD2 (7 bases). CDR3 in DNA: TGTGCCAGCAGCCCTAAGGGGGGCGGGGGCCTCTCCTACAATGAGCAGTTCTTC. This translates into CASSPKGGGGLSYNEQFF.